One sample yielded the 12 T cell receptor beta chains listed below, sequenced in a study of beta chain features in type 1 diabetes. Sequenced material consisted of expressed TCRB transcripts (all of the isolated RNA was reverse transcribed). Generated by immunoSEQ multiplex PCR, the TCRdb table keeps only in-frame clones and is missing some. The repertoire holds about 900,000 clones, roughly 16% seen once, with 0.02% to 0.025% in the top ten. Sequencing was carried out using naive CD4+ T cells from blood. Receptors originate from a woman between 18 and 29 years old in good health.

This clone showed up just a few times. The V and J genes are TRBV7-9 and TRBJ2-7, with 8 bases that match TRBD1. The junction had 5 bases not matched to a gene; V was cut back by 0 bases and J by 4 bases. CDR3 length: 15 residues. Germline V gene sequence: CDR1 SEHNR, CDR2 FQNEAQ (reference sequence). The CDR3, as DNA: TGTGCCAGCAGCTTAGCTGTAGGACAGGGATACGAGCAGTACTTC. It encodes CASSLAVGQGYEQYF.

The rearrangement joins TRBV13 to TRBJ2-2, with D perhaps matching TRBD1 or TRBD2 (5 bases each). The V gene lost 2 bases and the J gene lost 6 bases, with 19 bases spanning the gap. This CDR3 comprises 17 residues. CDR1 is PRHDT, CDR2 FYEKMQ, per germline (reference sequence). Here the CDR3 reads CASSLKRERGTAGELFF. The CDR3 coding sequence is TGTGCCAGCAGCTTAAAAAGGGAAAGAGGGACGGCCGGGGAGCTGTTTTTT. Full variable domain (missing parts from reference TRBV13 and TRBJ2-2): AAGVIQSPRHLIKEKRETATLKCYPIPRHDTVYWYQQGPGQDPQFLISFYEKMQSDKGSIPDRFSAQQFSDYHSELNMSSLELGDSALYFCASSLKRERGTAGELFFGEGSRLTVL.

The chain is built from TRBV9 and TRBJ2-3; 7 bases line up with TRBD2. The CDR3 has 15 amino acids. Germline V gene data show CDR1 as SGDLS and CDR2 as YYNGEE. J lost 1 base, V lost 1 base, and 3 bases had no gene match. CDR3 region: CASSVRAGGTDTQYF. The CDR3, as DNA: TGTGCCAGCAGCGTACGGGCGGGAGGCACAGATACGCAGTATTTT.

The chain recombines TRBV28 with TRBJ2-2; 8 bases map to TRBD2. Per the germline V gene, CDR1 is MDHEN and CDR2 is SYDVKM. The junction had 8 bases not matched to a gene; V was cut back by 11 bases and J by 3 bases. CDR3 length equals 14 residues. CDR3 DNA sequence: TGTGCCTCCAAGCGGGAGAGTGACACCGGGGAGCTGTTTTTT. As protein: CASKRESDTGELFF. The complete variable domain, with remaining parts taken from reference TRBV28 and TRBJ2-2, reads DVKVTQSSRYLVKRTGEKVFLECVQDMDHENMFWYRQDPGLGLRLIYFSYDVKMKEKGDIPEGYSVSREKKERFSLILESASTNQTSMYLCASKRESDTGELFFGEGSRLTVL.

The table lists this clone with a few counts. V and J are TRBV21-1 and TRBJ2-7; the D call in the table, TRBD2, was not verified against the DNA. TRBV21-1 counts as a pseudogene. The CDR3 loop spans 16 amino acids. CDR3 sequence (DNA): TGTGCCAGCAGCACTAGCGGGAGCTCGTGTCTCTGCGAGCAGTACTTC. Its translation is CASSTSGSSCLCEQYF.

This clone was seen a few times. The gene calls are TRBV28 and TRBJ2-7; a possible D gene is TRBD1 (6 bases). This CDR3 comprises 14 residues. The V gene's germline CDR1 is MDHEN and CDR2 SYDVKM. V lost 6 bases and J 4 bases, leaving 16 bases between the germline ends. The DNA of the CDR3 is TGTGCCAGCAGATCGTGGACAGTAGCATACGAGCAGTACTTC. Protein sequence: CASRSWTVAYEQYF.

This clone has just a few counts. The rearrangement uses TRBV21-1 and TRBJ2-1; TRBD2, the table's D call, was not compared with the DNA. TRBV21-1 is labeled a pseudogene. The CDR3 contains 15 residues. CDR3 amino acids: CASSRRDGAYNEQFF. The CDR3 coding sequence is TGTGCCAGCAGCAGGAGGGACGGAGCCTACAATGAGCAGTTCTTC.

As DNA, the CDR3 is TGTGCCAGCAGCTTGGTTGCCGGGACAGGGAGAACCTTAGGACTCTACTTC. The encoded protein is CASSLVAGTGRTLGLYF. The chain links TRBV5-6 to TRBJ2-5; 9 bases are a match to TRBD1. Germline lookup yields CDR1 SGHDT and CDR2 YYEEEE. The CDR3 has 17 amino acids. J gave up 14 bases and V 0 bases, and 20 bases lay outside the gene matches.

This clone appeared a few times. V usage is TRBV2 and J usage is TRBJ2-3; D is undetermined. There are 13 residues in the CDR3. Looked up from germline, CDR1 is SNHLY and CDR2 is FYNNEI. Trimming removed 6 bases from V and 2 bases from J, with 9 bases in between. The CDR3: CASRPESTDTQYF. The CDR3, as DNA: TGTGCCAGCAGACCAGAGTCCACAGATACGCAGTATTTT.

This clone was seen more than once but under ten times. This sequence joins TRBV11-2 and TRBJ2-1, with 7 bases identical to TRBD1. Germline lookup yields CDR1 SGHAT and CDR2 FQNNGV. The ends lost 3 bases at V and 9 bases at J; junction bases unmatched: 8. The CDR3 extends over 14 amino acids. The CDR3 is CASSFLQDRTEQFF. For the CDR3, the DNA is TGTGCCAGCAGCTTTCTTCAGGACAGGACTGAGCAGTTCTTC.

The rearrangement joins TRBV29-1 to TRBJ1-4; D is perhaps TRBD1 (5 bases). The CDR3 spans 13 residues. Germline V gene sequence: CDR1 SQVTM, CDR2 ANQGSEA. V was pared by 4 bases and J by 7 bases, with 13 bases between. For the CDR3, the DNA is TGCAGCGTTGCTTGGGGGACTCGTGAAAAACTGTTTTTT. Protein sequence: CSVAWGTREKLFF.

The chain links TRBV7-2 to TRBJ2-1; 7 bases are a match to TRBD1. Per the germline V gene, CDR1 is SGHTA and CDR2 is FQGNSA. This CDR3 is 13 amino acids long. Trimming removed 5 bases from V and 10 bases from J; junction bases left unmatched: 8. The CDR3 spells CASSEGASSEQFF. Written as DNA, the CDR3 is TGTGCCAGCAGCGAGGGGGCGTCGAGCGAGCAGTTCTTC.